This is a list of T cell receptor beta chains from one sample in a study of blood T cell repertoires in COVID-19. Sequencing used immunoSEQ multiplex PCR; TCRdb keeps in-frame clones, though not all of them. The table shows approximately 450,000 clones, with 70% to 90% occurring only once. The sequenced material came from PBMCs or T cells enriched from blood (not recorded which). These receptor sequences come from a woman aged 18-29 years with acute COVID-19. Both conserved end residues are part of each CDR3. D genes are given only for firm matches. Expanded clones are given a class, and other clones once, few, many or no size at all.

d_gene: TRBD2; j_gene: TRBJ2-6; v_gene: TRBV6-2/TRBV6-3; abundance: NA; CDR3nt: TGTGCCAGCAGCTCGACTAGCGGGAGGTCTGGGGCCAACGTCCTGACTTTC; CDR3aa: CASSSTSGRSGANVLTF
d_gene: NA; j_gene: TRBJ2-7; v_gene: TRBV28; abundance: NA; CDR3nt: TGTGCCAGCAGTTTAATCTACAAACGGGACGAGCAGTACTTC; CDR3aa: CASSLIYKRDEQYF
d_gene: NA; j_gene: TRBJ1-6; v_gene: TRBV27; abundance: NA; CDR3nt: TGTGCCAGCAGTTTAACGGGGGACCTCAGGAGGAATTCACCCCTCCACTTT; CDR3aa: CASSLTGDLRRNSPLHF
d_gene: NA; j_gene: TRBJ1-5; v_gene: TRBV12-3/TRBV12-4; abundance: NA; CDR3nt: TGTGCCAGCAGCTGGCCAGGGCAGCCCCAGCATTTT; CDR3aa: CASSWPGQPQHF
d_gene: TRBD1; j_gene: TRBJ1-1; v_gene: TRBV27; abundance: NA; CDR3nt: TGTGCCAGCAGTTTCCTTTTCCGGGACAGGGGCACTGAAGCTTTCTTT; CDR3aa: CASSFLFRDRGTEAFF
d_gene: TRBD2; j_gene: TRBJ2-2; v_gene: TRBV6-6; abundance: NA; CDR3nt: TGTGCCAGCAGTCGCGCGGGGGGCAACCTGGGAACCGGGGAGCTGTTTTTT; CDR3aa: CASSRAGGNLGTGELFF
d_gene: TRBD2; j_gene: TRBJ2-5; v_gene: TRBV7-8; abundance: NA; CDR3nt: TGTGCCAGCAGCTTACACCGGACTAGCGGGGACCGAGAGACCCAGTACTTC; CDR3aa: CASSLHRTSGDRETQYF
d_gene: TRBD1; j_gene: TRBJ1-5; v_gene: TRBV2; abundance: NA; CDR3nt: TGTGCCAGCAGTGCTGGGGACAGTTCATATCAGCCCCAGCATTTT; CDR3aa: CASSAGDSSYQPQHF
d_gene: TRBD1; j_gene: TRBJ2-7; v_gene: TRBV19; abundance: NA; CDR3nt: TGTGCCAGTAAAAACTCCGGGACAGGCACCGAGCAGTACTTC; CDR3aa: CASKNSGTGTEQYF
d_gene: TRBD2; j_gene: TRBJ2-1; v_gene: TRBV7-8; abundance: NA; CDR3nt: TGTGCCAGCAGCCCTCAGGGCCTACTAGCGCCGGCATCCTACAATGAGCAGTTCTTC; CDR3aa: CASSPQGLLAPASYNEQFF
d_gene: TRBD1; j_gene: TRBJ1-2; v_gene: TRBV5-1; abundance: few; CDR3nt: TGCGCCAGCAGCCAAGGGGGCGCAAACTATGGCTACACCTTC; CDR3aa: CASSQGGANYGYTF
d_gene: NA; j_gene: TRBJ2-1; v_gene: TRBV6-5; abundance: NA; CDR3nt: TGTGCCAGCAGCGGGGTGCCTTACAATGAGCAGTTCTTC; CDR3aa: CASSGVPYNEQFF
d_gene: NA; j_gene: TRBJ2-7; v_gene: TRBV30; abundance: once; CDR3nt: TGTGCCTGCGTTCGGGAGCTCGAGCAGTACTTC; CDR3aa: CACVRELEQYF
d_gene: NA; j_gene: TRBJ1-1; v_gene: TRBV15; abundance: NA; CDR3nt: TGTGCCACCAGCGCTAGGGGGTCGGTCACTGAAGCTTTCTTT; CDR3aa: CATSARGSVTEAFF
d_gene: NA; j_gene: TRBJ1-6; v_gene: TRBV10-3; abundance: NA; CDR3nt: TGTGCCATCAGTGAGTCGACAGGCGGTCCCCTCCACTTT; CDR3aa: CAISESTGGPLHF
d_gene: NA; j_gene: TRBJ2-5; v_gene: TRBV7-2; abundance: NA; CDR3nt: TGTGCCAGCAGCTTAGGCGCGTTAAGCCAAGAGACCCAGTACTTC; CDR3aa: CASSLGALSQETQYF
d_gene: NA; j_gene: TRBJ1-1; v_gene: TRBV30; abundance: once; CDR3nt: TGTGCCTGGGACTTAAAGCAGGGATTCGAAGCTTTCTTT; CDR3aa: CAWDLKQGFEAFF
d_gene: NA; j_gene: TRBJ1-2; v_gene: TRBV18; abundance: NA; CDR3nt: TGTGCCAGCTCACCAGACAGGAACTATGGCTACACCTTC; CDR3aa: CASSPDRNYGYTF
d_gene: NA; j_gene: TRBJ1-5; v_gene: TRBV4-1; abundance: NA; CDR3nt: TGCGCCAGCAGCCAAGAAGGCGGGAGGGCCAATCAGCCCCAGCATTTT; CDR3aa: CASSQEGGRANQPQHF
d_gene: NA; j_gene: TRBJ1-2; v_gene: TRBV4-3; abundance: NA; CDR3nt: TGCGCCAGCAGCCAAGATAGGACAGCCAGCACCTTC; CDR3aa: CASSQDRTASTF
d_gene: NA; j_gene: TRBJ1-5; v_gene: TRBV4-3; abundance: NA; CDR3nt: TGCGCCAGCAGCCAAGAACGGCAGGGATTACAGCCCCAGCATTTT; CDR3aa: CASSQERQGLQPQHF
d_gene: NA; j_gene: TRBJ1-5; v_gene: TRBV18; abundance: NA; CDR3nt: TGTGCCAGCTCACCACAGCTCGATCAGCCCCAGCATTTT; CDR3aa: CASSPQLDQPQHF
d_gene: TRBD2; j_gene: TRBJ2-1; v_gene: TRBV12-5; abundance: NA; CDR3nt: TGTGCTAGTGGTTTGGTAGGGCTAGCGGGGATCAGCTCCTACAATGAGCAGTTCTTC; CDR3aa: CASGLVGLAGISSYNEQFF
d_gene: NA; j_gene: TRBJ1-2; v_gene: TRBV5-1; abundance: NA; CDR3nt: TGCGCCAGCAGCTTCGGACCGGGGGATTGGTATGGCTACACCTTC; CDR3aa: CASSFGPGDWYGYTF
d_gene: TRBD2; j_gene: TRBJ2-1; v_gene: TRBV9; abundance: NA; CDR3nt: TGTGCCAGCAGCGTACTAGCGGGAGGTTCCCATGAGCAGTTCTTC; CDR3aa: CASSVLAGGSHEQFF
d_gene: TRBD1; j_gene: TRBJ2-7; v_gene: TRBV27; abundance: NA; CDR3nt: TGTGCCAGCAGTTATAATGGGCAGGGGGATTACGAGCAGTACTTC; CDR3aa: CASSYNGQGDYEQYF
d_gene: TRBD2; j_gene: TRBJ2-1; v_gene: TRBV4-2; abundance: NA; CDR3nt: TGTGCCAGCAGCCAAGATCTAGCGGGGGGGCTTTACAATGAGCAGTTCTTC; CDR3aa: CASSQDLAGGLYNEQFF
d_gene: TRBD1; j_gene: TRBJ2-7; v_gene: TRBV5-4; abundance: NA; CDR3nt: TGTGCCAGCAGCAGGACAGGGGGCAACGAGCAGTACTTC; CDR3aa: CASSRTGGNEQYF
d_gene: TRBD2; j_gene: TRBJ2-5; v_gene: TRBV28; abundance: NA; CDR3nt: TGTGCCAGCAGCCTTAGACTAGCGGGAGCCCAAAAGACCCAGTACTTC; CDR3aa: CASSLRLAGAQKTQYF
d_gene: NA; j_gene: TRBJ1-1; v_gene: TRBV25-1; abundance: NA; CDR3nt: TGTGCCAGCAGGGAAACAGGGTTGGGCACTGAAGCTTTCTTT; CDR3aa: CASRETGLGTEAFF
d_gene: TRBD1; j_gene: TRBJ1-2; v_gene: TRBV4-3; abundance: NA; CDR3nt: TGCGCCAGCAGCCACCCGGACAGGGAGGTCGGTGGCTACACCTTC; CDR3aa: CASSHPDREVGGYTF
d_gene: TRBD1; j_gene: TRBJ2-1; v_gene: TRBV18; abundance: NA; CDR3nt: TGTGCCAGCTCACCAGGGACAGCCGACAATGAGCAGTTCTTC; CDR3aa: CASSPGTADNEQFF
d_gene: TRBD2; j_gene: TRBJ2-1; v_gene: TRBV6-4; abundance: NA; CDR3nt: TGTGCCAGCAGTGGACGGGAGGGCCTCAACAATGAGCAGTTCTTC; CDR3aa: CASSGREGLNNEQFF
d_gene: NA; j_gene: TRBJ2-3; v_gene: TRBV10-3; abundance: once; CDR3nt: TGTGCCACCCAGGGTGGTACAGATACGCAGTATTTT; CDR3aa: CATQGGTDTQYF
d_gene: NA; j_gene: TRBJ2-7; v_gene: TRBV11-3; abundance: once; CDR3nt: TGTGCCAGCAGCTTAGTTAATTCCTACGAGCAGTACTTC; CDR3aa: CASSLVNSYEQYF
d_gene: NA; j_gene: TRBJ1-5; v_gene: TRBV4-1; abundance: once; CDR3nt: TGCGCCAGCAGCCAAGTTTTGGCGGGTCGAAATCGTAATCAGCCCCAGCATTTT; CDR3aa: CASSQVLAGRNRNQPQHF
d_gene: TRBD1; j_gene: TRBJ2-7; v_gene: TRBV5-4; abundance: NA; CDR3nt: TGTGCCAGCAGCTTGGGCCGGGACAGTAGCGCCTACGAGCAGTACTTC; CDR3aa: CASSLGRDSSAYEQYF
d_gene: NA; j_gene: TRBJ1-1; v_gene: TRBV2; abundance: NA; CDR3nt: TGTGCCAGCAGCAAAACGGTGAACACTGAAGCTTTCTTT; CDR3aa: CASSKTVNTEAFF
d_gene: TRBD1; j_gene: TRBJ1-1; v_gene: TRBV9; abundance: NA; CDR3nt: TGTGCCAGCAGCGTAGAGGACAGGGGGAACACTGAAGCTTTCTTT; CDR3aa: CASSVEDRGNTEAFF
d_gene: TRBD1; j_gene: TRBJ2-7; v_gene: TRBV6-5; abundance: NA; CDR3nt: TGTGCCAGCAGTTACGGGGGACAGGGGAACGAGCAGTACTTC; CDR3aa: CASSYGGQGNEQYF
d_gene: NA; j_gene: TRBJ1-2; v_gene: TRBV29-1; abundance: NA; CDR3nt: TGCAGCGTTGCAAACCGGCAGGGAATCAACGGCTACACCTTC; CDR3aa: CSVANRQGINGYTF
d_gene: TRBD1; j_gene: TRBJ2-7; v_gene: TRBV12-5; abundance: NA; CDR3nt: TGTGCTAGTGGTTTGATGGTCCCCCACAGGGGGCAGTGGCACGAGCAGTACTTC; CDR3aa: CASGLMVPHRGQWHEQYF
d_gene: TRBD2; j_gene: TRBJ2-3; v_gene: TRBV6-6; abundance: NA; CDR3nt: TGTGCCAGCAGCCCTCAGACTAGCGGGGGGGGAGATACGCAGTATTTT; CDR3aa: CASSPQTSGGGDTQYF
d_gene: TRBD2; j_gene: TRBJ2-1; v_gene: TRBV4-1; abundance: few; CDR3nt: TGCGCCAGCAGCCAAGATCGGGGGGGCTTTTACAATGAGCAGTTCTTC; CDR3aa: CASSQDRGGFYNEQFF
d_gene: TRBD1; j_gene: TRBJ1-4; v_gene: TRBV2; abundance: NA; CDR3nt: TGTGCCAGCAGTTCTCACAGGGGGAGCCTTAATGAAAAACTGTTTTTT; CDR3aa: CASSSHRGSLNEKLFF
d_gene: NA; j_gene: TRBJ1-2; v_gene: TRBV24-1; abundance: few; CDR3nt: TGTGCCACCAGTGAAACTCTTAACTATGGCTACACCTTC; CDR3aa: CATSETLNYGYTF
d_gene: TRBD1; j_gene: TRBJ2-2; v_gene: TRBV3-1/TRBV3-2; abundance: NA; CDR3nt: TGTGCCAGCAGCCAATCCAGGACAGGAAAGAACACCGGGGAGCTGTTTTTT; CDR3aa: CASSQSRTGKNTGELFF
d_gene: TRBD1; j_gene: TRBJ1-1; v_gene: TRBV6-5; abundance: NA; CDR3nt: TGTGCCAGCAGCGATCGGACAGGGGCATGGACTGAAGCTTTCTTT; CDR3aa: CASSDRTGAWTEAFF
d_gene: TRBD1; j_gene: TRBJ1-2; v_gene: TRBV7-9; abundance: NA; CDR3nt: TGTGCCAGCAGCCTAGACAAGGGGGCTGAAAGCTACACCTTC; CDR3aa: CASSLDKGAESYTF
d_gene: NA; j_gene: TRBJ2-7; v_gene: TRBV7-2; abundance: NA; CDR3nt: TGTGCCAGCAGCATACAGGGCATCGACGAGCAGTACTTC; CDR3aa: CASSIQGIDEQYF
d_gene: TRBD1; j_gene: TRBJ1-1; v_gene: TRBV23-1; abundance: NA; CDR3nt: TGCGCCAGCACCGGACAGGGGGCGCGGGATGAAGCTTTCTTT; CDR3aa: CASTGQGARDEAFF
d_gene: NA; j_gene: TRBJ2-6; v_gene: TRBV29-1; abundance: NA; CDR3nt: TGCAGCGTTGTCGGTCAGGGCGCAGCTGGGGCCAACGTCCTGACTTTC; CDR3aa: CSVVGQGAAGANVLTF
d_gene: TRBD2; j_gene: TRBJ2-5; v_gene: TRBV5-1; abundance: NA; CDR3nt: TGCGCCAGCAGCTCAGTGGGACTAGCGGGGGGGCGAAAAGAGACCCAGTACTTC; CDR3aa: CASSSVGLAGGRKETQYF
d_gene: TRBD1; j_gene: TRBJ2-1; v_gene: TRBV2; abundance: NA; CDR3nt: TGTGCCAGCAATTGGGGGACAGGGGTTTACAATGAGCAGTTCTTC; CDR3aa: CASNWGTGVYNEQFF
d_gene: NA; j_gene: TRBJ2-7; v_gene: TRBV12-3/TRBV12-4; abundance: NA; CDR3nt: TGTGCCAGCAGTTTGGCGGACACGCCGCAGTACTTC; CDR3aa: CASSLADTPQYF
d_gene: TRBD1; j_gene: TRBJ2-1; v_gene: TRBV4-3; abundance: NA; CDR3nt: TGCGCCAGCAGCCAATCCGACAGGGTCAAGTTCTTC; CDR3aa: CASSQSDRVKFF
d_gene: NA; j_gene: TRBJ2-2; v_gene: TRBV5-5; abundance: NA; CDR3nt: TGTGCCAGCAGCTTGAGACGCGGCCCGAACACCGGGGAGCTGTTTTTT; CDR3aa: CASSLRRGPNTGELFF
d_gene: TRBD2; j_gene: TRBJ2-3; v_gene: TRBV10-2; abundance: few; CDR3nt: TGCGCCAGCAGAAGACTAGCGGGGGCAGGTAGCACAGATACGCAGTATTTT; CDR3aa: CASRRLAGAGSTDTQYF